Reported below is one T cell receptor (beta chain). The V gene lost 5 bases and the J gene lost 3 bases, with 6 bases spanning the gap. From germline, CDR1 is SGHRS and CDR2 YFSETQ. The CDR3 covers 12 residues. This specimen comes from a study of blood T cell repertoires in COVID-19. Data came from immunoSEQ multiplex PCR; TCRdb stores just in-frame clones and leaves some out. This sample has some 130,000 clones, with approximately 86% found just once. The chain combines TRBV5-1 with TRBJ2-1, with D possibly matching TRBD2 (5 bases). Sequencing used PBMCs or T cells enriched from blood (not recorded which). This TCR was recovered from a woman in her forties or fifties who had recovered from COVID-19. In DNA, the CDR3 is TGCGCCAGCAGGAGGGACTACAATGAGCAGTTCTTC. Translation gives CASRRDYNEQFF.